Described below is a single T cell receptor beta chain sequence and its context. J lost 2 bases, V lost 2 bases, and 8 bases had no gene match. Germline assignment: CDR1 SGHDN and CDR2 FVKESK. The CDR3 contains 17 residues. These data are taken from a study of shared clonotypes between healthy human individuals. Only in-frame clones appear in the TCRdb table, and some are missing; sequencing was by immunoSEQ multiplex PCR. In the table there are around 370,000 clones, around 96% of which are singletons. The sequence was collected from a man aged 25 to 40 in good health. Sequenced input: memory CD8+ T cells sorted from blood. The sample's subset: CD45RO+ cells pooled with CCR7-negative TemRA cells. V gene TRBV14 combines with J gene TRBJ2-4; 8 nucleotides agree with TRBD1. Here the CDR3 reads CASSQPGQGKTKNIQYF. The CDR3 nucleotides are TGTGCCAGCAGCCAACCAGGACAGGGTAAGACCAAAAACATTCAGTACTTC.